This T cell receptor (beta chain) originates from a study of blood T cell repertoires in COVID-19. Across the whole study: There were acute and convalescent COVID-19 samples, and they came from the United States, Italy and Spain. Sources were T cells, B-cell-depleted T cells, or PBMCs; the material itself was cDNA or gDNA.

This clone was seen once. The germline V and J ends were trimmed by 5 bases and 3 bases, with 16 bases remaining between them. Germline CDR1 reads SGHAT; CDR2 reads FQDESV (reference sequence). The CDR3 length is 15 residues. Methods used by the authors: Nucleated cell counts were estimated from reference gene primer amplification. TCRdb's table, derived via immunoSEQ multiplex PCR, lists solely in-frame clones and lacks some. Clone size and V and J calls were adopted from that table, with D and trimming inferred from the DNA. The sample holds around 120,000 clones, 85% seen once. Input material: peripheral blood. This TCR derives from an elderly man with acute or convalescent COVID-19. The rearrangement uses TRBV11-1 and TRBJ1-1, with D tentatively TRBD1 (6 bases). CDR3 nucleotides: TGTGCCAGCAGCCGAAACAGGGTAGTCGACACTGAAGCTTTCTTT. Amino acid sequence: CASSRNRVVDTEAFF.